This T cell receptor beta chain was captured in a study of blood T cell repertoires in COVID-19. The data were produced by immunoSEQ multiplex PCR, yet TCRdb's version contains in-frame clones alone and is incomplete. The table lists approximately 270,000 clones, 70% to 90% of them singletons, with roughly 4.3% in the top ten. The CDR3 is made up of 15 amino acids. Trimming pared 0 bases from V and 8 bases from J, leaving 13 bases between. Germline V gives CDR1 SGHVS, CDR2 FQNEAQ. Sample: PBMCs or T cells enriched from blood (not recorded which). The J gene is TRBJ1-4, the V gene TRBV7-8, with D possibly being TRBD1 (6 bases). This TCR came from a woman aged 25 to 39 with acute COVID-19. In nucleotides, the CDR3 is TGTGCCAGCAGCTTAGCTGGGGGGGCGCGCGAAAAACTGTTTTTT. This encodes CASSLAGGAREKLFF.